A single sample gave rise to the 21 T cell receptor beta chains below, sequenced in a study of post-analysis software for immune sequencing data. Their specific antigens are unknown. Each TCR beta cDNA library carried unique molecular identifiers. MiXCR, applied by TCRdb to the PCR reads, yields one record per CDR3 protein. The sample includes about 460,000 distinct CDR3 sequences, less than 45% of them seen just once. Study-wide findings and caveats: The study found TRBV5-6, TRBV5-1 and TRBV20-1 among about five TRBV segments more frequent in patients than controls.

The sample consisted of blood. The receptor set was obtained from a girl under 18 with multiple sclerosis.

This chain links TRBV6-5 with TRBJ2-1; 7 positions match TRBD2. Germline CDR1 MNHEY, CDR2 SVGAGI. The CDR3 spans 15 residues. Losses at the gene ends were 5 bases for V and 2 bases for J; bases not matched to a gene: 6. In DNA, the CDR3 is TGTGCCAGCAGTACCGGGGGGAGGGCCTACAATGAGCAGTTCTTC. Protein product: CASSTGGRAYNEQFF.

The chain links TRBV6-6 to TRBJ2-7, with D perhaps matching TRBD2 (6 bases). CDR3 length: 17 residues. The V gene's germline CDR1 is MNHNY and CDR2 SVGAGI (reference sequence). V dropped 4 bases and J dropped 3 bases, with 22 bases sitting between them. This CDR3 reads CASSSSKGTLTHYEQYF. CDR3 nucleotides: TGTGCCAGCAGTTCATCCAAGGGGACTCTAACTCACTACGAGCAGTACTTC.

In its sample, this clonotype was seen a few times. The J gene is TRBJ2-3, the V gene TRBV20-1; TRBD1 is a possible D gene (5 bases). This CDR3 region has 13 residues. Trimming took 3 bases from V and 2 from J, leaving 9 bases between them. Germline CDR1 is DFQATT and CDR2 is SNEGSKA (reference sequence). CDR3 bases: TGCAGTGCTAGGAAGGACAACACAGATACGCAGTATTTT. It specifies CSARKDNTDTQYF.

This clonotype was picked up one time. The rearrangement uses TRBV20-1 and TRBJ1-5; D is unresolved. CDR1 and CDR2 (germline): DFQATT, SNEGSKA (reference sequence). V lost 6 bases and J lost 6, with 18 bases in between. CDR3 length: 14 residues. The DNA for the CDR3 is TGCAGTGCCAGAAGCATAGGTGCGGGTCAGCCCCAGCATTTT. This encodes CSARSIGAGQPQHF.

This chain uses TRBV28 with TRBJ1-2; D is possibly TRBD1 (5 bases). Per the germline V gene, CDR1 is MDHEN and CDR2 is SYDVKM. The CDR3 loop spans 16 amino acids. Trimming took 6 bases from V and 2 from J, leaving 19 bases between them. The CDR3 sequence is CASRIGETEENYGYTF. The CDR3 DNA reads TGTGCCAGCAGAATAGGGGAGACAGAGGAAAACTATGGCTACACCTTC.

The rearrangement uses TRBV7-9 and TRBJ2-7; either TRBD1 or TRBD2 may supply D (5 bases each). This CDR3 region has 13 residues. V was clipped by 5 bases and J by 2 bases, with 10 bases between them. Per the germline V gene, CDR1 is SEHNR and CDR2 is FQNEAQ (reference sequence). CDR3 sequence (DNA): TGTGCCAGCAGCGGGGGACCCCCCTACGAGCAGTACTTC. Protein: CASSGGPPYEQYF.

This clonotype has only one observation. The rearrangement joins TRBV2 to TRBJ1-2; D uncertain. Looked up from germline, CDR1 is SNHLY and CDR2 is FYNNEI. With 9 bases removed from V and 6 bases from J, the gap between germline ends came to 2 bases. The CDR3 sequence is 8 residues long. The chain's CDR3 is CARDGYTF. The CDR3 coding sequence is TGTGCCAGGGATGGCTACACCTTC.

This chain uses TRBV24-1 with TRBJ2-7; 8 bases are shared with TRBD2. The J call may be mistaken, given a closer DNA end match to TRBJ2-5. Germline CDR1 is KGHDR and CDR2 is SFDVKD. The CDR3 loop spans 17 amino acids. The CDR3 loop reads CATSDPGGEWVAETQYF. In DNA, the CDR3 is TGTGCCACCAGTGATCCCGGGGGGGAGTGGGTCGCGGAGACCCAGTACTTC.

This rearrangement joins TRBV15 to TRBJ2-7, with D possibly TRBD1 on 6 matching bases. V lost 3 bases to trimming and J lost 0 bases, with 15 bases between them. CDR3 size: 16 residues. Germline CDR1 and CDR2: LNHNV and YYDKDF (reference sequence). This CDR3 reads CATSREQDSLSYEQYF. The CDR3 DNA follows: TGTGCCACCAGCAGGGAACAGGACAGCCTCTCCTACGAGCAGTACTTC.

The DNA for the CDR3 is TGTGCCAGCAGTCGACAGTCGAACACCGGGGAGCTGTTTTTT. Amino acids: CASSRQSNTGELFF. The chain couples TRBV12-3 or TRBV12-4 to TRBJ2-2; D possibly corresponds to TRBD1 (5 bases). This CDR3 contains 14 residues. Trimming removed 5 bases at V and 0 bases at J, with 7 bases between.

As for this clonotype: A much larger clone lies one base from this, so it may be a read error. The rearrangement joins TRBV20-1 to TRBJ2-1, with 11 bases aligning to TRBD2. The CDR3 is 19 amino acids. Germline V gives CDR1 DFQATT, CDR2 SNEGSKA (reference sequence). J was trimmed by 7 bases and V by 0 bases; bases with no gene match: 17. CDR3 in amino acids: CSARDTSGTSGGEWNEQFF. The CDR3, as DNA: TGCAGTGCTAGAGACACGTCCGGGACTAGCGGAGGGGAATGGAATGAGCAGTTCTTC.

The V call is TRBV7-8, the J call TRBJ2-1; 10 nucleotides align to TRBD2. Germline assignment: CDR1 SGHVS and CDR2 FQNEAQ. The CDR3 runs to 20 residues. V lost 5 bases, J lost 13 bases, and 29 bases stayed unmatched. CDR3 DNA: TGTGCCAGCAGCCATCGCCATTCACTACTAGCGGGGTTATCCCCAGAGACCCAGTTCTTC. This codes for CASSHRHSLLAGLSPETQFF.

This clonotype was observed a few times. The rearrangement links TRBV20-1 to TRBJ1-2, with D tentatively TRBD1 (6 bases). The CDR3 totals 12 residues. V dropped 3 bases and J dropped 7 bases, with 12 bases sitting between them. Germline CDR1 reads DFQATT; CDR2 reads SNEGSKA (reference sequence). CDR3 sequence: CSASGTTSGYTF. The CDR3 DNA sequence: TGCAGTGCTAGCGGGACAACCTCTGGCTACACCTTC.

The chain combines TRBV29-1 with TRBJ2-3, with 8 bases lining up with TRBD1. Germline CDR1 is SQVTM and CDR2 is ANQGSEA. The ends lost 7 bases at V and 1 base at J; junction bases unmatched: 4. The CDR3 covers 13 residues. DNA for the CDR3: TGCAGCGCAAAACAGGGGGGCACAGATACGCAGTATTTT. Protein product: CSAKQGGTDTQYF.

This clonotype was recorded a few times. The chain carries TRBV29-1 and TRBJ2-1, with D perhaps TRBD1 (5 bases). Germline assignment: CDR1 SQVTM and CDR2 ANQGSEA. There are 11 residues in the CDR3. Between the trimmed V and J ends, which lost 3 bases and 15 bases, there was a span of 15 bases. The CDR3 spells CSVDSRQGRFF. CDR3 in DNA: TGCAGCGTTGACTCCCGGCAGGGTCGGTTCTTC.

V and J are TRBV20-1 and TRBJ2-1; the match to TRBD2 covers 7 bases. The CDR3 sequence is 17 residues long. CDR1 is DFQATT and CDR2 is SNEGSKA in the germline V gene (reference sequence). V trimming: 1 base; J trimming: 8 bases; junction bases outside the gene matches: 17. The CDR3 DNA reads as TGCAGTGCTAGAGCCGCTAGCGGAACCCTCAAACAATATGAGCAGTTCTTC. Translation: CSARAASGTLKQYEQFF.

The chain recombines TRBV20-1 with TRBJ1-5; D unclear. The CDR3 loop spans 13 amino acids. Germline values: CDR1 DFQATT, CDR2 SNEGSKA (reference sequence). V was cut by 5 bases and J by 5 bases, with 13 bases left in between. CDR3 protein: CSADVGGHQPQHF. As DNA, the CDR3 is TGCAGTGCTGACGTCGGCGGGCATCAGCCCCAGCATTTT.

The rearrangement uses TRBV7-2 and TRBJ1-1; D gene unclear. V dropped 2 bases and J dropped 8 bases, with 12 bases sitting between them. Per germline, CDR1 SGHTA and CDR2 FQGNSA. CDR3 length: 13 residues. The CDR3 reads CASSLSLTKEAFF. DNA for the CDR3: TGTGCCAGCAGCTTAAGTCTTACCAAGGAAGCTTTCTTT.

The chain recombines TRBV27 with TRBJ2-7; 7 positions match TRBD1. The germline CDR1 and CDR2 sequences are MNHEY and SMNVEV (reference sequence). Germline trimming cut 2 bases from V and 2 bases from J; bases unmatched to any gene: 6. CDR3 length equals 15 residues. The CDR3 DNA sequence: TGTGCCAGCAGTTTACTGGGGACAGTGGCCTACGAGCAGTACTTC. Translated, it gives CASSLLGTVAYEQYF.

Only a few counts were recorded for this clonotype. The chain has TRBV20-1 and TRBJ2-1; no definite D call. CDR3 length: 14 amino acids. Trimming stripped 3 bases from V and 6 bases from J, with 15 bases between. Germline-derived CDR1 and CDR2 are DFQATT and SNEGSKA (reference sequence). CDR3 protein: CSASLSGRVNEQFF. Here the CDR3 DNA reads TGCAGTGCTAGTTTGTCAGGAAGGGTCAATGAGCAGTTCTTC.

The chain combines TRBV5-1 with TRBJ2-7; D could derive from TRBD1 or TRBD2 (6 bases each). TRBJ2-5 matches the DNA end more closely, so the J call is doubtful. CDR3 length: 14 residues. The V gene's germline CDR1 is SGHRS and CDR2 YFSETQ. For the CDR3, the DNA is TGCGCCAGCAGCTCGGGGGCGGGGCAAGAGACCCAGTACTTC. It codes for CASSSGAGQETQYF.